Included here is one T cell receptor (beta chain) sequence, with context. Seattle patient enrollment occurred during active infection, with longitudinal follow-up thereafter. This record comes from a study of blood T cell repertoires in COVID-19. Study as a whole: Acute and convalescent COVID-19 samples came from the United States, Italy and Spain. From T cells, B-cell-depleted T cells, or PBMCs came the material, which was cDNA or gDNA.

Method: immunoSEQ multiplex PCR; TCRdb's copy keeps in-frame clones and lacks some. The top ten clones hold approximately 2% of a sample with about 300,000 clones, approximately 89% of them seen once. CDR1 and CDR2 (germline): MNHEY, SVGAGI. The CDR3 has 11 amino acids. V dropped 10 bases and J dropped 8 bases, with 14 bases sitting between them. What was sequenced was peripheral blood. This chain uses TRBV6-5 with TRBJ1-2, with no clear D. This sequence originates from a young woman with COVID-19, enrolled during active disease. CDR3 protein: CATISPGGYTF. Written as DNA, the CDR3 is TGTGCCACCATTTCCCCGGGAGGCTACACCTTC.